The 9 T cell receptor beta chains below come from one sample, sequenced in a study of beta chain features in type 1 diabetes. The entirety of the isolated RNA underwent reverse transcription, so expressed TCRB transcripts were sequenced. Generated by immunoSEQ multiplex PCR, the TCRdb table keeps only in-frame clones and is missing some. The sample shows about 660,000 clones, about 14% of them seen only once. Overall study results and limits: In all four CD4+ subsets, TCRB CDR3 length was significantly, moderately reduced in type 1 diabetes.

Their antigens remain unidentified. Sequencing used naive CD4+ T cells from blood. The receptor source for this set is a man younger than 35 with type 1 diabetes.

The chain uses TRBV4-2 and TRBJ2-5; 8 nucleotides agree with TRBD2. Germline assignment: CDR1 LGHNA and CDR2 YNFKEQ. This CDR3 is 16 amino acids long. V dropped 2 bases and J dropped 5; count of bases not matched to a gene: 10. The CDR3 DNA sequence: TGTGCCAGCAGCCAACCGGGGACTAGAGGCTGGGAGACCCAGTACTTC. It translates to CASSQPGTRGWETQYF.

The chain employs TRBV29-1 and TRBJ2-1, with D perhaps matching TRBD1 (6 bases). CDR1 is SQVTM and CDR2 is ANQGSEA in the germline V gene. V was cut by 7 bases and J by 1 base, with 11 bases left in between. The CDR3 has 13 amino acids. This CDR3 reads CSGVTGSYNEQFF. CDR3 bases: TGCAGCGGAGTAACAGGGTCCTACAATGAGCAGTTCTTC.

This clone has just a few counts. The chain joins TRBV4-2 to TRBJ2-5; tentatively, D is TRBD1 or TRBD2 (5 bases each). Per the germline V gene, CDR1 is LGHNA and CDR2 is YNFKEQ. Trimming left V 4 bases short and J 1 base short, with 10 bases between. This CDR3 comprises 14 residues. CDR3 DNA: TGTGCCAGCAGCCCGGCGAGGGGCCAAGAGACCCAGTACTTC. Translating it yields CASSPARGQETQYF.

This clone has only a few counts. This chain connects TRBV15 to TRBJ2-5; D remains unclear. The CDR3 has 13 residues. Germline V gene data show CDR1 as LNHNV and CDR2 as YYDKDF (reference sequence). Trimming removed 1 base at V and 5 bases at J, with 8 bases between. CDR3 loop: CATSRVLGETQYF. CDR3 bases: TGTGCCACCAGCAGAGTTCTAGGGGAGACCCAGTACTTC.

CDR3 residues: CAIRNSGGAETQYF. CDR3 nucleotides: TGTGCCATCAGGAATTCAGGGGGCGCGGAGACCCAGTACTTC. The V gene is TRBV10-3, the J gene TRBJ2-5, with 8 bases matching TRBD1. Germline assignment: CDR1 ENHRY and CDR2 SYGVKD. The CDR3 spans 14 residues. Trimming cost V 6 bases and J 5 bases; bases outside gene matches: 8.

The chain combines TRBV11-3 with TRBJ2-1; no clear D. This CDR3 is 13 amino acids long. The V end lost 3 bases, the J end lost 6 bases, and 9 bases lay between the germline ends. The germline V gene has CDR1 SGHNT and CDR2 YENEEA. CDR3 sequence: CASSLSSANEQFF. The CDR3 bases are TGTGCCAGCAGCTTGTCCTCAGCCAATGAGCAGTTCTTC.

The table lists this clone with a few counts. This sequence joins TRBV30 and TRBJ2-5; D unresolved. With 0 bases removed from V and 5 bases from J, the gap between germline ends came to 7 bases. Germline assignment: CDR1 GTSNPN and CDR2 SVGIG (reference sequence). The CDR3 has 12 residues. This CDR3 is CAWSVLEETQYF. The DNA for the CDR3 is TGTGCCTGGAGTGTACTTGAGGAGACCCAGTACTTC.

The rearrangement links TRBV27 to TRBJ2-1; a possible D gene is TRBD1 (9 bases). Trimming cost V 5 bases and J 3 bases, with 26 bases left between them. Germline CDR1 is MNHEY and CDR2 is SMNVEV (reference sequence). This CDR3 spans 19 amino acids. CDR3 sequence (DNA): TGTGCCAGCAGTGTGACAGGGGGAAACTACGCGGGAGGCTACAATGAGCAGTTCTTC. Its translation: CASSVTGGNYAGGYNEQFF.

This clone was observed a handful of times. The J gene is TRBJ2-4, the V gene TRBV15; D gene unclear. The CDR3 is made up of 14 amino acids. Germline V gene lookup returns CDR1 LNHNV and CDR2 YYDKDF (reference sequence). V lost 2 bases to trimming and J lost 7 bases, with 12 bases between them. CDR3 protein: CATSRRVPENIQYF. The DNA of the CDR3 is TGTGCCACCAGCAGACGGGTCCCCGAGAACATTCAGTACTTC.